This T cell receptor (beta chain) appears in the sequencing data of a study of technical replicates of blood from a handful of donors. The count of this clone is one. The CDR3 loop spans 18 amino acids. Losses at the gene ends were 0 bases for V and 0 bases for J; bases not matched to a gene: 4. The germline V gene has CDR1 SGHRS and CDR2 YFSETQ. Measured with immunoSEQ multiplex PCR; TCRdb has only the in-frame clones, and not every one. The profile shows 100,000 or so clones, roughly 95% of them singletons. The chain joins TRBV5-1 to TRBJ2-7; 15 bases are shared with TRBD2. The clonotype originates from a human donor in good health. Material for sequencing was T cells isolated from PBMCs. CDR3 amino acids: CASSLVGTSGGFSYEQYF. Here the CDR3 DNA reads TGCGCCAGCAGCTTGGTAGGGACTAGCGGGGGGTTCTCCTACGAGCAGTACTTC. The full variable domain, in which reference TRBV5-1 and TRBJ2-7 provide the parts outside the CDR3, is KAGVTQTPRYLIKTRGQQVTLSCSPISGHRSVSWYQQTPGQGLQFLFEYFSETQRNKGNFPGRFSGRQFSNSRSEMNVSTLELGDSALYLCASSLVGTSGGFSYEQYFGPGTRLTVT.